This T cell receptor beta chain was documented in a study of blood T cell repertoires in COVID-19. Enrolled through a virtual design, the participants were between 18 and 89 years of age and came from approximately 25 US areas. Each participant's cohort was designated according to participant-reported clinical history. Symptom resolution, clearance, or two negative PCRs marked donors in Cohort 3 as recovered. The CDR3 length is 15 residues. The ends were cut back, 2 bases at V and 2 bases at J, with 9 bases in the middle. The germline gives CDR1 SGHAT, CDR2 FQNNGV. In the source study's methods: The authors estimated nucleated cell counts from reference gene primer amplification. The table came from immunoSEQ multiplex PCR; TCRdb's copy has only in-frame clones and leaves some out. D and trimming come from the DNA, and the V and J calls and clone size come from that table. Of about 300,000 clones in the sample, 86% were seen once.

Source material: PBMCs or T cells enriched from blood (not recorded which). The clonotype comes from a man aged 25-40 years who had recovered from COVID-19. The chain couples TRBV11-2 to TRBJ2-2; no firm D call. DNA of the CDR3: TGTGCCAGCAGCTTAAGAGGAGTAAACACCGGGGAGCTGTTTTTT. Translated, it gives CASSLRGVNTGELFF.